This TCR beta chain was identified during a study of blood T cell repertoires in COVID-19 (dated by TCRdb to the early 2020s). About the investigation overall: Samples covering the acute and convalescent phases of COVID-19 were provided by collaborators in the United States, Italy and Spain. Sample metadata almost always included a de-identified subject ID, COVID-19 status, age in years and sex. The prospective study material was composed of cDNA or gDNA derived from T cells, B-cell-depleted T cells, or PBMCs. Samples came from the ongoing ImmuneRACE study (first 160 participants) plus 1,254 subjects from 6 global collaborators. The dataset comprised deeply sampled blood TCRbeta repertoires from subjects exposed to, actively infected with, or recovered from COVID-19. HLA class I and class II types, where available, came from metadata supplied by the sample provider rather than from assay-based typing. The repertoires were released in a freely available public database meant as a resource for research on the immune response to SARS-CoV-2.

Whole blood was collected in K2EDTA tubes by collaborating institutions according to the institutions' own protocols. For TCRbeta analysis, collaborators shipped samples as frozen whole blood, isolated PBMCs, or DNA extracted from either of those sample types. TCRbeta CDR3 regions were amplified from genomic DNA by means of the immunoSEQ Assay, a bias-controlled multiplex PCR. The authors' analysis ran thus. Within the assay, amplification of reference gene primers was used to estimate how many nucleated cells each sample contained. Sequence reads were collapsed and filtered to measure the absolute abundance of every unique TCRbeta CDR3 rearrangement. For each sample, productive Simpson clonality was calculated by taking the square root of Simpson's diversity index across productive rearrangements. TCRdb obtained this table from immuneACCESS and retained in-frame rearrangements with V and J assigned. These tables miss some clones; where compared with another copy, unresolved V genes account for less than half of the shortfall, and the remainder is unexplained. That table furnishes V, J and clone size, whereas the DNA furnished D and trimming. The sample table shows 30,000 to 45,000 clones, and 81% are seen once. The ten largest account for approximately 32% of the sample.

The paper as a whole reports these results and caveats: The amount of clinical and demographic metadata varied by source and participant and was provided uncurated.

With respect to this clone: The clone's antigen remains unknown. Per-base qualities were not stored, and no clone one base away is much larger.

Trimming leaves V shorter by 4 bases and J shorter by 0 bases, with the junction holding 5 bases beyond the gene matches. The CDR3 runs 16 amino acids, cysteine and phenylalanine included. The retained sequence is limited to the CDR3, 48 bases, with the frame set at the first base. Per the germline V gene, MRHNA is the CDR1 and SNTAGT is the CDR2. This sequence originates from a man older than 75 with active or convalescent COVID-19. Recombination linked TRBV6-4 to TRBJ1-3, with TRBD1 identical over 8 junction bases. The source material was peripheral blood. The CDR3 has the sequence CASSVLDRDSGNTIYF. The sequenced DNA: TGTGCCAGCAGTGTCCTGGACAGGGACTCTGGAAACACCATATATTTT.